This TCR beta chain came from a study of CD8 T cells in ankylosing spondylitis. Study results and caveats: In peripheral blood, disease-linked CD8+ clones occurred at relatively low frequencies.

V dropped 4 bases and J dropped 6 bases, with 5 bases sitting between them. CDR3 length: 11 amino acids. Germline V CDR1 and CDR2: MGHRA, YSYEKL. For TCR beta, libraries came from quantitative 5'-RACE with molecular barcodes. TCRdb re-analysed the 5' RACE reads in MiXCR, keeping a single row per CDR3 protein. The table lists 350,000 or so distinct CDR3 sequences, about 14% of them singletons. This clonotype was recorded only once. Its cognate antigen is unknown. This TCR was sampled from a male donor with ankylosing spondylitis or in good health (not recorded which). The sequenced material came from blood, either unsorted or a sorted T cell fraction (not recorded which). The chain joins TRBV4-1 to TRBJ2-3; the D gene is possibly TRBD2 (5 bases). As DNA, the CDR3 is TGCGCCAGCAGCCGGGAGGATACGCAGTATTTT. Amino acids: CASSREDTQYF.